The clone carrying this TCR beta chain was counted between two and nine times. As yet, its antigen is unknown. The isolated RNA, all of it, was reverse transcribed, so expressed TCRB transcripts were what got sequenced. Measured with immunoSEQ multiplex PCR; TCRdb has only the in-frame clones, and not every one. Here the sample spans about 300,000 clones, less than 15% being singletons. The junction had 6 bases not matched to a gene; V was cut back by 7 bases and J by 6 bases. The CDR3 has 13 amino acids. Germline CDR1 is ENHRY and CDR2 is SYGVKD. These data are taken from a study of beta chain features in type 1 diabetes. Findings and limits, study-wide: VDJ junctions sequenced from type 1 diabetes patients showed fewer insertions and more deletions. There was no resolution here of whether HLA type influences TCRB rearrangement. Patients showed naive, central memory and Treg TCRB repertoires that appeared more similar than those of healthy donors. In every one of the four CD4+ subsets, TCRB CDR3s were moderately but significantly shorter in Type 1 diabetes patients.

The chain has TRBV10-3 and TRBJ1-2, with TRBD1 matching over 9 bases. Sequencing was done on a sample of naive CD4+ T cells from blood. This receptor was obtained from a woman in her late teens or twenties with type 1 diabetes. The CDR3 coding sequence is TGTGCCATCACTCGACAGGGGGAAGATGGCTACACCTTC. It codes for CAITRQGEDGYTF.